A selection of T cell receptor beta chains follows, all from one sample in a study of blood T cell repertoires in COVID-19. Clones were sequenced by immunoSEQ multiplex PCR, and TCRdb holds only the in-frame ones, with some missing. The sample yields more than 95,000 clones, about nine tenths seen once. Material: peripheral blood. The receptors were gathered from a human donor with active COVID-19. The donor label of this sample is uncertain. CDR3s include the opening cysteine and the closing phenylalanine or tryptophan. The order of the fields is clone size, V gene, J gene, D gene, CDR3 DNA, CDR3 protein. The D gene is left open where the match is weak. Expanded clones get a size class; other rows say once, few or many, or leave the size out.

.	TRBV21-1	TRBJ2-7	.	TGTGCCAGCAGGACGTCGGGGGACCCCCTCTTCTACGAGCAGTACTTC	CASRTSGDPLFYEQYF
.	TRBV28	TRBJ2-7	.	TGTGCCAGCAGTGCGGGACAGAACTCCTACGAGCAGTACTTC	CASSAGQNSYEQYF
.	TRBV5-1	TRBJ1-1	TRBD1	TGCGCCAGCAGCTTGGGAGGACAGGGGTTTGGGACTGAAGCTTTCTTT	CASSLGGQGFGTEAFF
few	TRBV5-1	TRBJ1-5	TRBD1	TGCGCCAGCAGCTTAGATCTCAGGGGGCGTAATCAGCCCCAGCATTTT	CASSLDLRGRNQPQHF
.	TRBV7-9	TRBJ2-7	TRBD1	TGTGCCAGCAGCGCAGGGACAGGAGGACGGGACGAGCAGTACTTC	CASSAGTGGRDEQYF
.	TRBV29-1	TRBJ2-1	.	TGCAGCGTTGACGGGGTCAATGAGCAGTTCTTC	CSVDGVNEQFF
.	TRBV25-1	TRBJ2-5	.	TGTGCCAGCAGTGCAGGCGTCGGTCAAGAGACCCAGTACTTC	CASSAGVGQETQYF
.	TRBV6-5	TRBJ2-7	TRBD1	TGTGCCAGCAGTCGACAGGGGGTCTCTCAAGGAGAGCAGTACTTC	CASSRQGVSQGEQYF
.	TRBV3-1/TRBV3-2	TRBJ1-5	TRBD1	TGTGCCAGCAGCCAAGATGCAGGGGGCTTTCGGCCCCAGCATTTT	CASSQDAGGFRPQHF
.	TRBV5-1	TRBJ1-2	TRBD1	TGCGCCAGCAGCCCCGGGACAGAGTTCTATGGCTACACCTTC	CASSPGTEFYGYTF
.	TRBV12-3/TRBV12-4	TRBJ2-7	.	TGTGCCAGCAGTTTCTCAGTAACCTACGAGCAGTACTTC	CASSFSVTYEQYF
.	TRBV5-4	TRBJ1-1	TRBD1	TGTGCCAGCAGCTTCACAGGGGGCGCGCCTGAAGCTTTCTTT	CASSFTGGAPEAFF
.	TRBV3-1/TRBV3-2	TRBJ2-3	TRBD2	TGTGCCAGCAGCCAACAGCGGGGGGGCCAAACAGATACGCAGTATTTT	CASSQQRGGQTDTQYF
.	TRBV12-3/TRBV12-4	TRBJ1-2	TRBD1	TGTGCCAGCAGCCAAGGACAGGGGAATGGCTACACCTTC	CASSQGQGNGYTF
.	TRBV4-1	TRBJ2-7	TRBD2	TGCGCCAGCAGCCAAGAACCCGGGGGGGTCTCCTCCTACGAGCAGTACTTC	CASSQEPGGVSSYEQYF
.	TRBV6-5	TRBJ2-7	.	TGTGCCAGCAGTTCAGAGGGAACCTACGAGCAGTACTTC	CASSSEGTYEQYF
.	TRBV6-5	TRBJ2-3	.	TGTGCCAGCAGTTACTCGGGGGGTCCGGCAGATACGCAGTATTTT	CASSYSGGPADTQYF
.	TRBV28	TRBJ1-2	TRBD1	TGTGCCAGCACCGTATCAGGGGGCTTCGGCTACACCTTC	CASTVSGGFGYTF
.	TRBV7-9	TRBJ2-3	.	TGTGCCAGCAGCTTAGGTTCTGTTAGGGGAGATACGCAGTATTTT	CASSLGSVRGDTQYF
.	TRBV28	TRBJ1-5	.	TGTGCCAGCAGTTTCCGGGGGGCAGGTCAGCCCCAGCATTTT	CASSFRGAGQPQHF
.	TRBV2	TRBJ2-7	.	TGTGCCAGCAGTGAAGCGGGGGGTGGAAGCGAGCAGTACTTC	CASSEAGGGSEQYF
.	TRBV4-1	TRBJ1-6	TRBD1	TGCGCCAGCAGTCGGACAGGGCAAAATTCACCCCTCCACTTT	CASSRTGQNSPLHF
once	TRBV12-5	TRBJ1-1	TRBD1	TGTGCTAGTGGTCCGGACTGGGGACAGGGGCAGACTGAAGCTTTCTTT	CASGPDWGQGQTEAFF
.	TRBV7-2	TRBJ2-5	.	TGTGCCAGCAGCTTGGGGGCCCAAGAGACCCAGTACTTC	CASSLGAQETQYF
.	TRBV21-1	TRBJ1-6	.	TGTGCCAGCAGCAAAGTGGTGGGGGTGCAGGACAGGGCAGGGTTGGGTAATTCACCCCTCCACTTT	CASSKVVGVQDRAGLGNSPLHF
.	TRBV5-6	TRBJ1-2	.	TGTGCCAGCAGCTTGTATGGGCGCTATGGCTACACCTTC	CASSLYGRYGYTF
.	TRBV19	TRBJ2-7	.	TGTGCCAGTAGTACCCATACAGGGCCAGCCTACGAGCAGTACTTC	CASSTHTGPAYEQYF
.	TRBV9	TRBJ1-2	.	TGTGCCAGCAGCCCACGAAGCCAACTCGGGGATGGCTACACCTTC	CASSPRSQLGDGYTF
.	TRBV9	TRBJ1-2	.	TGTGCCAGCACCCGAGACTTTAACTATGGCTACACCTTC	CASTRDFNYGYTF
once	TRBV2	TRBJ2-3	TRBD1	TGTGCCGGGCACAGGGGGAGCACAGATACGCAGTATTTT	CAGHRGSTDTQYF
.	TRBV3-1/TRBV3-2	TRBJ2-7	TRBD1	TGTGCCAGCAGCCCCACATTCAGGACAGGGGACCACGAGCAGTACTTC	CASSPTFRTGDHEQYF
.	TRBV15	TRBJ2-1	TRBD2	TGTGCCACCAGCAGACCCCCGGGACTAGCGGTCAACAATGAGCAGTTCTTC	CATSRPPGLAVNNEQFF
.	TRBV5-6	TRBJ2-3	TRBD2	TGTGCCAGCAGCTTGGGACTAGCATCGGATACGCAGTATTTT	CASSLGLASDTQYF
.	TRBV6-2/TRBV6-3	TRBJ1-5	TRBD1	TGTGCCAGCAGCCTTGACAGGGGGTCTGGCAATCAGCCCCAGCATTTT	CASSLDRGSGNQPQHF
once	TRBV7-9	TRBJ2-2	.	TGTGCCAGCAGCTTTTCGGTATCCACCGGGGAGCTGTTTTTT	CASSFSVSTGELFF
.	TRBV4-3	TRBJ1-1	.	TGCGCCAGCAGCCGGGAGGGGAACACTGAAGCTTTCTTT	CASSREGNTEAFF
.	TRBV7-2	TRBJ1-1	.	TGTGCCAGCAGCTTAGTGACAGGGAACACTGAAGCTTTCTTT	CASSLVTGNTEAFF
.	TRBV5-1	TRBJ1-4	TRBD1	TGCGCCAGCAGCAGACAGGGGGAAGTGGAAAAACTGTTTTTT	CASSRQGEVEKLFF
.	TRBV10-2	TRBJ2-7	TRBD1	TGCGCCAGCGGGGACAGCTCCTACGAGCAGTACTTC	CASGDSSYEQYF
.	TRBV7-9	TRBJ2-4	.	TGTGCCAGCAGCTCTAACTTGGCCAAAAACATTCAGTACTTC	CASSSNLAKNIQYF
.	TRBV4-2	TRBJ1-5	TRBD1	TGTGCCAGCAGCCAAGTCGGAGGGGGCCAGCCCCAGCATTTT	CASSQVGGGQPQHF